This entry is about one T cell receptor beta chain. It lacks a known antigen. No per-base quality is available; no much larger clone lies one base away. The CDR3 measures 15 amino acids from cysteine to phenylalanine. Of all the DNA, just the CDR3 is kept, 45 bases in frame from base 1. As encoded in the germline V gene, CDR1 is SGHTS while CDR2 is YDEGEE. V sheds 7 bases and J sheds 2 bases, leaving 15 bases between their ends. Patients with autoimmune disease history or receiving systemic immunosuppression were excluded from the trial. Peripheral blood for TCR sequencing was drawn from every dose cohort at baseline, at cycle 4 day 1 and at cycle 7 day 1. Samples were obtained from an open-label, multicenter, first-in-human phase I dose-escalation trial of ivuxolimab. Adults with locally advanced or metastatic melanoma, renal cell carcinoma, hepatocellular carcinoma or head and neck squamous cell carcinoma were enrolled in the trial. CD4+ and CD8+ T cells were sorted separately from peripheral blood before TCR sequencing.

The source of the sample is a study of OX40 agonist ivuxolimab in advanced cancers. Some background on the complete study: Ivuxolimab was a fully human IgG2 agonistic monoclonal antibody targeting the costimulatory receptor OX40 (CD134). Intravenous ivuxolimab was administered to patients every 2 weeks at six dose levels: 0.01, 0.1, 0.3, 1.5, 3 and 10 mg/kg. Among the roughly 52 dose-escalation patients, approximately 20 had hepatocellular carcinoma, approximately 15 melanoma, 9 renal cell carcinoma and 9 head and neck cancer. A male proportion of around 81% and a mean age of approximately 55 years, ranging from roughly 20 to 80, were recorded for the dose-escalation cohort. Prior anti-PD-1, anti-PD-L1 or anti-CTLA-4 therapy was permitted, and 40% of dose-escalation patients had received checkpoint inhibitors. Partial responses occurred in three dose-escalation patients, of whom one had hepatocellular carcinoma and two had cutaneous melanoma. The purpose of peripheral TCRbeta sequencing was to test whether ivuxolimab changed TCR sequence diversity and led to clonal T-cell expansion. The monotherapy dose-escalation portion (N of about 52 patients) of the phase I ivuxolimab trial is reported in the paper. Results the study describes overall, beyond this receptor: Which antigens the clonally expanded peripheral T cells were specific for was not determined. Partial responders in the 0.1-3.0 mg/kg groups had among the lowest normalized peripheral clonal expansion, especially among CD8+ T cells. Low levels of normalized T-cell clonal expansion were also seen in some patients who did not respond. At doses of 0.1 to 3.0 mg/kg, clonal expansion of both CD4+ and CD8+ T cells in blood was seen between baseline and week 6. After ivuxolimab, CD8+ T cells had more expanded clones than CD4+ T cells on average.

Genomic DNA was extracted from sorted cells for sequencing of the TCRbeta CDR3 region. The immunoSEQ Assay was used to sequence the TCRbeta CDR3 regions. TCRdb holds this immuneACCESS table with in-frame rearrangements only. Some clones are missing; in checked studies, unresolved V genes explain under half, and the rest has no known cause. The sample table shows nearly 80,000 clones, and approximately 85% are seen once. In total, the top ten clones hold over 3% of the sample. This receptor was taken from an adult with an advanced solid tumor such as melanoma, head and neck, liver or kidney cancer. This specimen was CD4+ or CD8+ T cells sorted from blood, taken in a trial of the OX40 agonist ivuxolimab. The chain employs TRBV5-8 and TRBJ1-4; the D gene is possibly TRBD1, with 5 bases matching. The bases are TGTGCCAGCGGGGTAGGGGTTTCGACTAATGAAAAACTGTTTTTT. This is translated as CASGVGVSTNEKLFF.